Below are 19 T cell receptor gamma chains sequenced from a single sample in a study of γδ T cells in repeated Plasmodium falciparum infection. TCRdb repeated clone calling on the multiplex PCR reads with CATT. The repertoire holds tens of thousands of gamma-chain clones, with 2.5% to 3.5% as singletons. Gammadelta T cells were flow-sorted from PBMC into Vgamma9/Vdelta2+ and Vdelta2-negative populations for bulk analysis. The sample consisted of gamma-delta T cells from blood. Every receptor here comes from a pool of human donors (malaria-infected and uninfected, not separated).

This clone was found many times. The DNA translation disagrees with the TCRdb protein at residue 8, so the protein in this description comes from the DNA. V gene TRGV3 combines with J gene TRGJ1 or TRGJ2. Germline values: CDR1 VTNTFY, CDR2 YDVSTARD (reference sequence). The CDR3 runs to 14 residues. With 0 bases clipped from V and 3 bases from J, the junction kept 5 bases outside the gene matches. CDR3 amino acids: CATWDREIYYKKLF. The CDR3 nucleotides are TGTGCCACCTGGGACAGGGAGATTTATTATAAGAAACTCTTT.

This clone was picked up many times. The likely explanation is a read error, given a far larger clone one base away. The sample holds other DNA sequences that translate to the same CDR3. CDR3 DNA: TGTGCCTTGTGGGACCACGATCAAGAGTTGGGCAAAAAAATCAAGGTATTT. Its protein is CALWDHDQELGKKIKVF. The chain links TRGV9 to TRGJP. No J segment appears in TCRdb, so it was assigned here by matching the sequence to germline. V trimming: 4 bases; J trimming: 4 bases; junction bases outside the gene matches: 7. Per germline, CDR1 GITISATS and CDR2 ISYDGTV (reference sequence). The CDR3 is made up of 17 amino acids.

This clone was observed a few times. TCRdb's listed protein matches a much larger clone and diverges from this DNA's translation at residue 12, likely through a read error; the protein shown comes from the DNA. J is TRGJP and V is TRGV9. Here the J gene was assigned by germline matching of the DNA, as TCRdb has none. The CDR3 extends over 17 amino acids. Looked up from germline, CDR1 is GITISATS and CDR2 is ISYDGTV (reference sequence). CDR3 sequence: CALWEVLCELGRKIKVF. CDR3 coding DNA: TGTGCCTTGTGGGAGGTGCTCTGTGAGTTGGGCAGAAAAATCAAGGTATTT.

This clone occurred a few times. TCRdb pairs this DNA with a much larger clone's protein that differs at residue 9, likely a read error; the protein shown was translated from the DNA. The chain has TRGV2 and TRGJP2. The J gene is not listed in TCRdb, so it was assigned here from a DNA match to germline. Germline CDR1 and CDR2: EGSNGY and YDSYNSKV. The CDR3 has 13 amino acids. The CDR3 loop reads CATWSSSDRIKTF. The CDR3 DNA follows: TGTGCCACCTGGAGTAGTAGTGATCGGATCAAGACGTTT.

In regard to this clone: TCRdb pairs this DNA with a much larger clone's protein that differs at residue 12, likely a read error; the protein shown was translated from the DNA. The CDR3, as DNA: TGTGCCTTGTGGGAGGTGACCCAATCGGAGTTGGACAAAAAAATCAAGGTATTT. This codes for CALWEVTQSELDKKIKVF. The rearrangement links TRGV9 to TRGJP. The J gene is absent in TCRdb and was assigned here via DNA matching to germline. The CDR3 has 18 residues. Germline lookup yields CDR1 GITISATS and CDR2 ISYDGTV (reference sequence).

This clone showed up just a few times. The protein in TCRdb stems from a much larger clone and differs at residue 9 from this DNA's translation, likely a read error; here the protein is translated from the DNA. J is TRGJP and V is TRGV9. In the absence of a J gene in TCRdb, the DNA was matched to germline to assign it here. This CDR3 comprises 17 residues. The trim removed 3 bases at V and 8 bases at J, leaving 10 bases unmatched. Germline loops: CDR1 GITISATS, CDR2 ISYDGTV (reference sequence). In nucleotides, the CDR3 is TGTGCCTTGTGGGAGATAAATCAAAAGTTGGGCAAAAAAATCAAGGTATTT. Encoded protein: CALWEINQKLGKKIKVF.

This clone was observed at least ten times. A much bigger clone sits one base away, suggesting this may be a read error. In the same sample, other DNA sequences code for this CDR3. The CDR3, as DNA: TGTGCCTTGTTAGGGTTGGGCAAAAAGATCAAGGTATTT. Its protein product is CALLGLGKKIKVF. The V call is TRGV9, the J call TRGJP. Germline CDR1 is GITISATS and CDR2 is ISYDGTV (reference sequence). CDR3 length: 13 amino acids.

This clone was recorded at least ten times. The TCRdb record carries a much larger clone's protein, which differs from this DNA's translation at residue 9; a read error is the likely cause, and the protein listed here is the DNA translation. The chain employs TRGV2 and TRGJ1 or TRGJ2. V was pared by 0 bases and J by 8 bases, with 10 bases of the junction left unmatched. The CDR3 consists of 14 residues. The V gene's germline CDR1 is EGSNGY and CDR2 YDSYNSKV. CDR3 nucleotide sequence: TGTGCCACCTGGGACGGGACTATTGTGGATAAGAAACTCTTT. It specifies CATWDGTIVDKKLF.

This clone showed up many times. This likely came from a read error, as a far larger clone is one base away. This specimen includes other DNA sequences encoding the same CDR3. The J gene was not called, though the V gene is TRGV4. CDR1 is EGSTGY and CDR2 is YDSYTSSV in the germline V gene. The CDR3 sequence is 10 residues long. The CDR3 spells CATWYYKKLF. The CDR3 DNA is TGTGCCACCTGGTATTATAAGAAGCTCTTT.

As for this clone: This probably arose from a read error, given a far larger clone one base away. The same CDR3 can be traced to other DNA sequences in this sample. The rearrangement uses TRGV3 and TRGJ1 or TRGJ2. Because TCRdb records no J gene, it was assigned here through a match of the DNA to germline. The CDR3 extends over 14 amino acids. Trimming removed 1 base from V and 7 bases from J; junction bases left unmatched: 10. CDR1 VTNTFY and CDR2 YDVSTARD come from the germline V gene (reference sequence). The CDR3, as DNA: TGTGCCACCTGGGACAGTCACCCTTACTATAAGAAACTCTTT. Translation gives CATWDSHPYYKKLF.

This clone was seen a few times. The TCRdb protein, from a much larger clone, departs from this DNA's translation at residue 4, likely by read error; the protein shown derives from the DNA. This specimen includes other DNA sequences encoding the same CDR3. J is TRGJP and V is TRGV9. The J gene, missing from TCRdb, was assigned here through DNA to germline matching. Germline CDR1 reads GITISATS; CDR2 reads ISYDGTV (reference sequence). The CDR3 extends over 18 amino acids. CDR3 in amino acids: CALREVHPQELGKKIKVF. The CDR3 coding sequence is TGTGCCTTGAGGGAGGTTCATCCTCAAGAGTTGGGCAAAAAAATCAAGGTATTT.

This clone showed up many times. At one end, the junction sequence differs from germline, possibly due to a read error. This chain uses TRGV3 with TRGJP2. Germline-derived CDR1 and CDR2 are VTNTFY and YDVSTARD (reference sequence). This CDR3 has 14 residues. The CDR3: CAAWDGSSDWIKTF. The CDR3 nucleotides are TGTGCCGCCTGGGACGGTAGTAGTGATTGGATCAAGACGTTT.

V and J are TRGV2 and TRGJ1 or TRGJ2. The trim removed 0 bases at V and 3 bases at J, leaving 8 bases unmatched. Per germline, CDR1 EGSNGY and CDR2 YDSYNSKV. This CDR3 has 15 residues. The CDR3, as DNA: TGTGCCACCTGGGACGGGCCTCTCTTTTATTATAAGAAACTCTTT. It codes for CATWDGPLFYYKKLF.

Turning to this clone: Given a much more abundant clone one base away, this may be a read error. The chain carries TRGV4 and TRGJ1 or TRGJ2. The length of the CDR3 is 11 residues. Per germline, CDR1 EGSTGY and CDR2 YDSYTSSV. The CDR3, as DNA: TGTGCCACCCGGGATGGGCGTAAGAAACTCTTT. Translating it yields CATRDGRKKLF.

V usage is TRGV2 and J usage is TRGJP2. Assignment of the J gene here rests on matching the DNA to germline, because TCRdb gives none. The CDR3 extends over 13 amino acids. Looked up from germline, CDR1 is EGSNGY and CDR2 is YDSYNSKV. The CDR3 DNA reads as TGTGCACCTGGGACGGGCGATGATTGGATCAAGACGTTT. Protein sequence: CAPGTGDDWIKTF.

This clone was found a few times. TCRdb's protein, taken from a much larger clone, differs from this DNA's translation at residue 8, likely owing to a read error; the protein displayed comes from the DNA. V is TRGV9 and J is TRGJP. Since TCRdb gives no J gene, matching the DNA to germline was used here to assign it. CDR1 and CDR2 (germline): GITISATS, ISYDGTV (reference sequence). The trim removed 0 bases at V and 5 bases at J, leaving 16 bases unmatched. The CDR3 runs to 21 residues. The CDR3 bases are TGTGCCTTGTGGGAGGTGCATAGTTCGGTACGTAAAGAGTTGGGCAAAAAAATCAAGGTATTT. Encoded protein: CALWEVHSSVRKELGKKIKVF.

Comment on this clone: The TCRdb record carries a much larger clone's protein, which differs from this DNA's translation at residue 9; a read error is the likely cause, and the protein listed here is the DNA translation. The V call is TRGV2, the J call TRGJ1 or TRGJ2. The J gene comes from matching the DNA to germline here; TCRdb lacks it. In germline, CDR1 is EGSNGY, CDR2 YDSYNSKV. The CDR3 has 13 residues. Trimming took 3 bases from V and 8 from J; bases not matched to a gene: 10. CDR3 region: CATWDPPGNKKLF. The CDR3 bases are TGTGCCACCTGGGACCCCCCGGGAAATAAGAAACTCTTT.

Ten or more counts support this clone. The protein TCRdb gives is from a much larger clone and does not agree with this DNA's translation at residue 4, likely a read error; the protein shown here comes from the DNA. This chain joins TRGV9 and TRGJ1 or TRGJ2. TCRdb gives no J gene; it was assigned here by matching the DNA to germline. Germline V gives CDR1 GITISATS, CDR2 ISYDGTV (reference sequence). The CDR3 sequence is 14 residues long. Written as DNA, the CDR3 is TGTGCCTTGCGGGAGGCCGGCACCTATTATAAGAAACTCTTT. Translating it yields CALREAGTYYKKLF.

Notes on this clone: TCRdb attributes to this sequence the protein of a much larger clone, which differs from the DNA translation at residue 9; a read error is likely, and the protein displayed is translated from the DNA. With the J gene uncalled, the V gene is TRGV9. The CDR3 is 11 amino acids. Germline V gene sequence: CDR1 GITISATS, CDR2 ISYDGTV (reference sequence). CDR3 coding DNA: TGTGCCTTGTATCAGAAAACGGAGAGACTCTTT. Its translation is CALYQKTERLF.